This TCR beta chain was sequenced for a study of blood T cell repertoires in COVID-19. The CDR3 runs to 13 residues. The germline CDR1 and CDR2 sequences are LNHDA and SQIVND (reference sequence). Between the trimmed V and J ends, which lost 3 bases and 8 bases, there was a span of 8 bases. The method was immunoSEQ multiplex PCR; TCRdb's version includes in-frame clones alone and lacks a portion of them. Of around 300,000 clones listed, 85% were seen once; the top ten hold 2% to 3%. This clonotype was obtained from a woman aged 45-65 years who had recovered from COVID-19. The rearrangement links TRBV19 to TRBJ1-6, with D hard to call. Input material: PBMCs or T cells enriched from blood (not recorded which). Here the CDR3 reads CASSIYRDSPLHF. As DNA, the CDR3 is TGTGCCAGTAGTATTTACAGAGATTCACCCCTCCACTTT.